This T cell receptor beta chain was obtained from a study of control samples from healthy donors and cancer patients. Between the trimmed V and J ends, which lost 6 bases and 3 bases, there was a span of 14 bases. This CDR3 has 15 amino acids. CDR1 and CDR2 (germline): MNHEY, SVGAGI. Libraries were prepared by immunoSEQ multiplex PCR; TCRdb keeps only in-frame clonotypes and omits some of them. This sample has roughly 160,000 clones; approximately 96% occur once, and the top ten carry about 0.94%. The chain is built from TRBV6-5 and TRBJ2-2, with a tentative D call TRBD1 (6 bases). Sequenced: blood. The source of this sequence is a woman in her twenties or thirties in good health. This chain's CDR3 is CASRKQGRDTGELFF. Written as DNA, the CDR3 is TGTGCCAGCAGGAAACAGGGTCGAGACACCGGGGAGCTGTTTTTT.